These 21 T cell receptor beta chains were sequenced from one sample in a study of OX40 agonist ivuxolimab in advanced cancers. Profiling relied on immunoSEQ multiplex PCR, and the TCRdb table lists in-frame clones only, not all of them. The sample lists roughly 97,000 clones; 85% to 90% were seen once. Sequencing used CD4+ or CD8+ T cells sorted from blood, obtained in a trial of the OX40 agonist ivuxolimab. These receptors came from an adult with an advanced solid tumor such as melanoma, head and neck, liver or kidney cancer.

The genes are TRBV6-1 and TRBJ2-3; D gene ambiguous. This CDR3 is built from 12 residues. Trimming took 7 bases from V and 7 from J, leaving 12 bases between them. Germline CDR1 is MNHNS and CDR2 is SASEGT. The CDR3 nucleotides read TGTGCCAGCATCACCCTAGGGAATACGCAGTATTTT. Its protein product is CASITLGNTQYF.

This clone was observed a handful of times. The V and J genes are TRBV9 and TRBJ1-1; D is undetermined. Germline V gene sequence: CDR1 SGDLS, CDR2 YYNGEE. Trimming stripped 0 bases from V and 3 bases from J, with 6 bases between. CDR3 length equals 13 residues. The DNA for the CDR3 is TGTGCCAGCAGCGTAGGTTACGACACTGAAGCTTTCTTT. Translation gives CASSVGYDTEAFF.

The chain joins TRBV19 to TRBJ2-7, with 7 positions matching TRBD1. V was pared by 4 bases and J by 5 bases, with 8 bases of the junction left unmatched. Germline CDR1 reads LNHDA; CDR2 reads SQIVND (reference sequence). The CDR3 totals 14 residues. The CDR3, as DNA: TGTGCCAGTAGTAATGGCAGGGGGAACCACGAGCAGTACTTC. This translates into CASSNGRGNHEQYF.

This clone showed up just a few times. J is TRBJ1-2 and V is TRBV5-5; 7 nucleotides line up with TRBD1. The germline CDR1 and CDR2 sequences are SGHKS and YYEKEE (reference sequence). The CDR3 extends over 16 amino acids. The V segment lost 2 bases and the J segment 8 bases; nucleotides outside the gene matches: 15. CDR3: CASSFPGQAALRGYTF. Written as DNA, the CDR3 is TGTGCCAGCAGCTTTCCAGGACAGGCCGCTTTAAGGGGCTACACCTTC.

The chain is built from TRBV5-4 and TRBJ2-1; unclear D gene. The germline V gene has CDR1 SGHNT and CDR2 YYREEE (reference sequence). This CDR3 has 16 residues. The V end was cut by 4 bases, the J end by 5 bases, with 19 bases between. The CDR3 region is CASSRGAGNVNNEQFF. CDR3 nucleotide sequence: TGTGCCAGCAGCCGCGGCGCCGGCAACGTCAACAATGAGCAGTTCTTC. The full variable domain, its missing parts supplied by reference TRBV5-4 and TRBJ2-1, is ETGVTQSPTHLIKTRGQQVTLRCSSQSGHNTVSWYQQALGQGPQFIFQYYREEENGRGNFPPRFSGLQFPNYSSELNVNALELDDSALYLCASSRGAGNVNNEQFFGPGTRLTVL.

V and J are TRBV27 and TRBJ2-5, with TRBD2 matching over 12 bases. Losses at the gene ends were 2 bases for V and 4 bases for J; bases not matched to a gene: 5. The CDR3 is 16 amino acids. From germline, CDR1 is MNHEY and CDR2 SMNVEV (reference sequence). CDR3 sequence: CASSLTSGGLRETQYF. The CDR3 DNA sequence: TGTGCCAGCAGTTTAACTAGCGGGGGGTTGCGAGAGACCCAGTACTTC.

The V and J genes are TRBV7-2 and TRBJ2-5; TRBD2 matches 10 bases. The germline CDR1 and CDR2 sequences are SGHTA and FQGNSA. The CDR3 contains 18 residues. V was pared by 2 bases and J by 6 bases, with 15 bases of the junction left unmatched. CDR3 in DNA: TGTGCCAGCAGCTTAAGGCGGGCGGGACTAGCGAGTGCAAAGACCCAGTACTTC. Its translation: CASSLRRAGLASAKTQYF.

The chain employs TRBV11-2 and TRBJ1-5; D is uncertain. V was cut by 3 bases and J by 5 bases, with 8 bases left in between. The germline gives CDR1 SGHAT, CDR2 FQNNGV. This CDR3 region has 13 residues. CDR3 region: CASSFSVDQPQHF. DNA for the CDR3: TGTGCCAGCAGCTTCTCGGTTGATCAGCCCCAGCATTTT.

The V gene is TRBV29-1, the J gene TRBJ2-1; 7 bases are a match to TRBD2. The CDR3 runs to 14 residues. In germline, CDR1 is SQVTM, CDR2 ANQGSEA. V lost 0 bases, J lost 6 bases, and 5 bases stayed unmatched. This chain's CDR3 is CSVEDPGTINEQFF. As DNA, the CDR3 is TGCAGCGTTGAAGATCCCGGGACTATCAATGAGCAGTTCTTC.

The V and J genes are TRBV10-2 and TRBJ2-2; no clear D gene. There are 13 residues in the CDR3. Germline lookup yields CDR1 WSHSY and CDR2 SAAADI. Trimming removed 1 base from V and 5 bases from J, with 5 bases in between. CDR3 nucleotides: TGCGCCAGCAGTGAGTTGAGGACCGGGGAGCTGTTTTTT. Residues: CASSELRTGELFF.

This clone appeared once. In nucleotides, the CDR3 is TGTGCCAGCAGCTTAGGACTAGGGGCAGATACGCAGTATTTT. As protein: CASSLGLGADTQYF. The chain carries TRBV7-3 and TRBJ2-3; 7 bases fit TRBD2. There are 14 residues in the CDR3. The germline CDR1 and CDR2 sequences are SGHTA and FQGTGA. V dropped 2 bases and J dropped 4; count of bases not matched to a gene: 3. Combining the CDR3 with reference TRBV7-3 and TRBJ2-3 gives the whole variable domain GAGVSQTPSNKVTEKGKYVELRCDPISGHTALYWYRQSLGQGPEFLIYFQGTGAADDSGLPNDRFFAVRPEGSVSTLKIQRTERGDSAVYLCASSLGLGADTQYFGPGTRLTVL.

The genes are TRBV18 and TRBJ2-1; 12 bases are shared with TRBD2. Germline-derived CDR1 and CDR2 are KGHSH and LQKENI. After removal of 5 bases from V and 5 bases from J, the junction contained 10 bases not matched to a gene. The CDR3 has 17 residues. CDR3 nucleotide sequence: TGTGCCAGCTCATCCGGACTAGCGGGATTTGGGAACAATGAGCAGTTCTTC. Its translation: CASSSGLAGFGNNEQFF.

The rearrangement joins TRBV19 to TRBJ2-3, with 7 nucleotides matching TRBD2. The CDR3 spans 15 residues. Germline V gene data show CDR1 as LNHDA and CDR2 as SQIVND (reference sequence). V shed 5 bases, J shed 2 bases, and the junction held 7 bases outside the gene matches. The CDR3 DNA reads TGTGCCAGTAGTGACCAGCGGGGCGTCACAGATACGCAGTATTTT. Its protein product is CASSDQRGVTDTQYF.

The chain links TRBV19 to TRBJ2-1, with 8 bases fitting TRBD1. J was trimmed by 6 bases and V by 6 bases; bases with no gene match: 10. This CDR3 region has 15 residues. Germline assignment: CDR1 LNHDA and CDR2 SQIVND (reference sequence). The CDR3 reads CASRRDRGRSNEQFF. The CDR3 DNA follows: TGTGCCAGTAGACGCGACAGGGGACGAAGCAATGAGCAGTTCTTC.

The rearrangement joins TRBV6-6 to TRBJ2-1; D tentatively fits TRBD1 or TRBD2 (6 bases each). Trimming shortened V by 1 base and J by 8 bases, and 15 bases separated the two germline ends. Germline CDR1 and CDR2: MNHNY and SVGAGI (reference sequence). This CDR3 is built from 15 residues. CDR3 coding DNA: TGTGCCAGCAGTTACTGGGGGGCGTACGGGGATGAGCAGTTCTTC. Residues: CASSYWGAYGDEQFF.

This chain uses TRBV9 with TRBJ1-4, with 9 bases that match TRBD1. The CDR3 spans 15 residues. CDR1 is SGDLS and CDR2 is YYNGEE in the germline V gene. The trim removed 2 bases at V and 6 bases at J, leaving 5 bases unmatched. CDR3: CASSVLGQGDEKLFF. CDR3 DNA: TGTGCCAGCAGCGTCCTGGGACAGGGTGATGAAAAACTGTTTTTT.

The chain recombines TRBV2 with TRBJ2-4, with TRBD1 as a possible D gene (5 bases). With 3 bases removed from V and 7 bases from J, the gap between germline ends came to 19 bases. Germline V gives CDR1 SNHLY, CDR2 FYNNEI. This CDR3 region has 16 residues. CDR3 coding DNA: TGTGCCAGCAGTGAGGATCTAAGGGGATTTGGGAACATTCAGTACTTC. Its translation is CASSEDLRGFGNIQYF.

The rearrangement joins TRBV7-2 to TRBJ2-6; TRBD2 agrees at 7 bases. This CDR3 region has 17 residues. V dropped 6 bases and J dropped 2; count of bases not matched to a gene: 10. CDR1 is SGHTA, CDR2 FQGNSA, per germline. The CDR3 sequence is CASRWDRGRAGANVLTF. As DNA, the CDR3 is TGTGCCAGCAGATGGGACCGAGGGAGGGCTGGGGCCAACGTCCTGACTTTC.

The chain recombines TRBV4-1 with TRBJ1-2; 8 bases agree with TRBD1. The CDR3 contains 14 residues. The J segment lost 5 bases and the V segment lost 4 bases, leaving 6 bases of the junction unmatched. CDR1 and CDR2 (germline): MGHRA, YSYEKL. The CDR3 spells CASSRDRGPYGYTF. The CDR3 nucleotides are TGCGCCAGCAGCCGTGACAGGGGCCCATATGGCTACACCTTC.

This clone was detected once. The V call is TRBV29-1, the J call TRBJ2-7; D ambiguous. The germline gives CDR1 SQVTM, CDR2 ANQGSEA. This CDR3 comprises 15 residues. The V and J ends lost 3 bases and 0 bases respectively, with 15 bases between them. The CDR3 region is CSVDFRKESSYEQYF. The DNA for the CDR3 is TGCAGCGTTGATTTTCGCAAAGAGAGCTCCTACGAGCAGTACTTC.

This rearrangement joins TRBV30 to TRBJ1-1; D is undetermined. CDR3 length equals 16 residues. The V gene lost 2 bases and the J gene lost 3 bases, with 19 bases spanning the gap. The germline gives CDR1 GTSNPN, CDR2 SVGIG (reference sequence). CDR3 in amino acids: CAWSKVRNGADTEAFF. The CDR3 bases are TGTGCCTGGAGTAAGGTGCGGAACGGAGCAGACACTGAAGCTTTCTTT.